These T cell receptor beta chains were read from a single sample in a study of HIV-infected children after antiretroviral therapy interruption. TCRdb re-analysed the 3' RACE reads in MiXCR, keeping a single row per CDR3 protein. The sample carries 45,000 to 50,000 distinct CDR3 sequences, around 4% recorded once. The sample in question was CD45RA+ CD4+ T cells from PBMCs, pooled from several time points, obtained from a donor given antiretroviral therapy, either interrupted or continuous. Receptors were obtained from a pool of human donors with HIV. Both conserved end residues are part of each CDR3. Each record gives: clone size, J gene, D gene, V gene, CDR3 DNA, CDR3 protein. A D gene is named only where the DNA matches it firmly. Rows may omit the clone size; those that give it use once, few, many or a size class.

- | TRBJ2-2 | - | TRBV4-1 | TGCGCCAGCAGCCAAGAAGGCAGGGTTTGGGTCACCGGGGAGCTGTTTTTT | CASSQEGRVWVTGELFF
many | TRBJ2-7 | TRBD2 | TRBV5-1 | TGCGCCAGCAGCTTGGCCGCGACTAGCCAGTACGAGCAGTACTTC | CASSLAATSQYEQYF
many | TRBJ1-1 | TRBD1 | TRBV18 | TGTGCCAGCTCACCGACAGGGGCCTTGAACACTGAAGCTTTCTTT | CASSPTGALNTEAFF
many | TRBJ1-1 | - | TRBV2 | TGTGCCAGCAGTGAAAGCCCGGGGAACACTGAAGCTTTCTTT | CASSESPGNTEAFF
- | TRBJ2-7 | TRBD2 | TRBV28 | TGTGCCAGCTGTAAAGCGGGGGGGCCCCGCGAGCAGTACTTC | CASCKAGGPREQYF
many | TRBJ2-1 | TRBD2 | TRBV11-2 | TGTGCCAGCAGCTTAGCGATCACGGGGGGGCCAAGGGAGCAGTTCTTC | CASSLAITGGPREQFF
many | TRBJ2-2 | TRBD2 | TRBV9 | TGTGCCAGCAGCGCCCGGGGGGAGACCGGGGAGCTGTTTTTT | CASSARGETGELFF
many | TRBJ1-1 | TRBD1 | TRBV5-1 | TGCGCCAGCAGCGTATCGACAGGGGTCCTCCTACTGAACACTGAAGCTTTCTTT | CASSVSTGVLLLNTEAFF
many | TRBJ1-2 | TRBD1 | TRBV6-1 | TGTGCCAGCAGTGAGACAGGGGTATATGGCTACACCTTC | CASSETGVYGYTF
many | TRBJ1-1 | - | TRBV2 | TGTGCCAGCGGGGCCACGATGAACACTGAAGCTTTCTTT | CASGATMNTEAFF
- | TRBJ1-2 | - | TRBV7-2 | TGTGCCAGCAGCGCCAGCCCCTCCGGGTACACCTTC | CASSASPSGYTF
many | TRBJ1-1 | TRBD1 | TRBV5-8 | TGTGCCAGCAGCTCCGGACAGGGGGGCGCTTTCTTT | CASSSGQGGAFF
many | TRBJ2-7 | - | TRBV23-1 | TGCGCCAGCAGTCAAGGCCCCTCCTGCGACGTAGGTCGCTACGAGCAGTACTTC | CASSQGPSCDVGRYEQYF
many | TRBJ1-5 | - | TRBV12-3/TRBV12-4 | TGTGCCAGCAGTTCCCTAAGGGGCCCGGATCAGCCCCAGCATTTT | CASSSLRGPDQPQHF
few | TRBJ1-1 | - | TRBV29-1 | TGCAGCGTCGCAACCGGGACATTGGTCACTGAAGCTTTCTTT | CSVATGTLVTEAFF
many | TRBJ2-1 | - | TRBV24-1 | TGTGCCACCAGTGATTCCCGCCCGGGATCCTACAATGAGCAGTTCTTC | CATSDSRPGSYNEQFF
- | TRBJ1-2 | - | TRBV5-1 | TGCGCCAGCAGCTTGGCTTCCGAGAACTATGGCTACACCTTC | CASSLASENYGYTF
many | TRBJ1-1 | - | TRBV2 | TGTGCCAGCAACGCCCAGAACACTGAAGCTTTCTTT | CASNAQNTEAFF
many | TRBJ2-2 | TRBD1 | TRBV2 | TGTGCCAGCAGCCGACAGGGGTCGGGCACCGGGGAGCTGTTTTTT | CASSRQGSGTGELFF
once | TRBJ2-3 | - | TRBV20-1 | TGCAGTGCTCTTTCCTGGTCAGAACCTATCACAGATACGCAGTATTTT | CSALSWSEPITDTQYF
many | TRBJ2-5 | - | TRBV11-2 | TGTGCCAGCAGCCCCTCCGAGGAGACCCAGTACTTC | CASSPSEETQYF
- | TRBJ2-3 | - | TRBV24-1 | TGTGCCACCAGTGATCCGACAGACGATACGCAGTATTTT | CATSDPTDDTQYF
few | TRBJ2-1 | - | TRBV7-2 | TGTGCCAGCACCTATCTGGGGGGAGTAGGGTACAATGAGCAGTTCTTC | CASTYLGGVGYNEQFF
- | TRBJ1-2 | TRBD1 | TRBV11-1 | TGTGCCAGCAGCCTGGCGGACAGGCCCCCCTATGGCTACACCTTC | CASSLADRPPYGYTF
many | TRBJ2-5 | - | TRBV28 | TGTGCTAGCAGTTTAGAGGGGCGGGACACCCAGTACTTT | CASSLEGRDTQYF
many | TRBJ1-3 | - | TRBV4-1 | TGCGCCAGCAGCCAAGAAGTGAGCTCTGGAAACACCATATATTTT | CASSQEVSSGNTIYF
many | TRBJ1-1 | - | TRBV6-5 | TGTGCCAGCAGTTACTCGGGGGCGCCTAGCACTGAAGCTTTCTTT | CASSYSGAPSTEAFF
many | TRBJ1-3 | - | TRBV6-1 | TGTGCCAGCACCACCCGAAGAGGCTCTGGAAACACCATATATTTT | CASTTRRGSGNTIYF
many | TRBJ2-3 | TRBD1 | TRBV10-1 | TGCGCCAGCAGTGTAAACAGGGGTCTCTCGCAGTATTTT | CASSVNRGLSQYF
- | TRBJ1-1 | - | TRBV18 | TGTGCCAGCTCACTAAAAGGGGTTACGACTGAAGCTTTCTTT | CASSLKGVTTEAFF
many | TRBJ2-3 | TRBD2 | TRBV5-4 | TGTGCCAGCAAGATGAGCGGGGGCAAATCTAGCACAGATACGCAGTATTTT | CASKMSGGKSSTDTQYF
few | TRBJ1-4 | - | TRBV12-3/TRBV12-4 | TGTGCCAGCAGTTTTGCCGCAACTAATGAAAAACTGTTTTTT | CASSFAATNEKLFF
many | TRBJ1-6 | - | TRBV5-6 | TGTGCCAGCAGCCCTCAGGACAGAGAGCCCCTCCACTTT | CASSPQDREPLHF
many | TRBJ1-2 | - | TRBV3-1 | TGTGCCAGCAGCCAAGCCACAGGGGGCTACACCTTC | CASSQATGGYTF
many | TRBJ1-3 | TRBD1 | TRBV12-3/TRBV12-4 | TGTGCCAGCAGTTTCAGGGGGACGGGAAACACCATATATTTT | CASSFRGTGNTIYF
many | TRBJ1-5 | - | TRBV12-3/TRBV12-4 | TGTGCCAGCAGTTTAAGGGAAGGGCAGCCCCAGCATTTT | CASSLREGQPQHF
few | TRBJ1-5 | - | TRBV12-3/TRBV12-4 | TGTGCCAGCAGTTCGGTAACGGCTAGCAATCAGCCCCAGCATTTT | CASSSVTASNQPQHF
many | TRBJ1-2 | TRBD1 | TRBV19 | TGTGCCAGTAGTCGGATATGGGACAGCTATGGCTACACCTTC | CASSRIWDSYGYTF